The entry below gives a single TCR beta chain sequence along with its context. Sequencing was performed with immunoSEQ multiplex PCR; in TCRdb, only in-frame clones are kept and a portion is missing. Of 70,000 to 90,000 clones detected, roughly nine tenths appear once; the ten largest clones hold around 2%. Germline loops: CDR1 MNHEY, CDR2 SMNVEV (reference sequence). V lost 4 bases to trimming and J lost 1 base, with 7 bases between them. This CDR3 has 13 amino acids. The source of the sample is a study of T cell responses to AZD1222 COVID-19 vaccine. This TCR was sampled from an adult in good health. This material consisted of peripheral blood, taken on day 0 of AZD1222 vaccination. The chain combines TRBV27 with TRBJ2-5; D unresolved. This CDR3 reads CASSSYAQETQYF. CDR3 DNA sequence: TGTGCCAGCAGTTCCTATGCCCAAGAGACCCAGTACTTC.